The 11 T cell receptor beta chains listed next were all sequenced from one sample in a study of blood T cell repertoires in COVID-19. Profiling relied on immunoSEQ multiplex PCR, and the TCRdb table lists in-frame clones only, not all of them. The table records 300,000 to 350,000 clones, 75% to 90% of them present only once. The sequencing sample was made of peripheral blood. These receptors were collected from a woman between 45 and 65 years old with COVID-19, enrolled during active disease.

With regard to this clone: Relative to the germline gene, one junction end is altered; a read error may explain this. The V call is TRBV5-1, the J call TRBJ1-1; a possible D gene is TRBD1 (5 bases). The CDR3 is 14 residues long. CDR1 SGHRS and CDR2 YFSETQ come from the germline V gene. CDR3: CASTLTELNTEAFF. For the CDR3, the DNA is TGCGCCAGCACCTTGACAGAGCTGAACACTGAAGCTTTCTTT.

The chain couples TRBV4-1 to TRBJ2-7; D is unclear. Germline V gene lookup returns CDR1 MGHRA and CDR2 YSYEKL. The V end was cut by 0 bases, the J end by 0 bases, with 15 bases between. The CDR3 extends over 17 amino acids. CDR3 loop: CASSQESPPGSSYEQYF. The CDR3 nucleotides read TGCGCCAGCAGCCAAGAGAGCCCTCCCGGTAGCTCCTACGAGCAGTACTTC.

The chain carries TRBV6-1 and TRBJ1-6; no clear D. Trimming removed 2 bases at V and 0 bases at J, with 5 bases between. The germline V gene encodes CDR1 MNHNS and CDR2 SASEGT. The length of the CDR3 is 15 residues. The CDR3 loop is CASSEFSSYNSPLHF. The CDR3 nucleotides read TGTGCCAGCAGTGAATTCAGCTCCTATAATTCACCCCTCCACTTT.

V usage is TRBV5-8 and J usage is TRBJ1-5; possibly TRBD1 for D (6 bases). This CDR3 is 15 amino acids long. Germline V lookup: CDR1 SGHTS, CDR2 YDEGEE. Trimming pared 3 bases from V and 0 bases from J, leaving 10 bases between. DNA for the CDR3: TGTGCCAGCAGCTCCGGGACAATTAGCAATCAGCCCCAGCATTTT. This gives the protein CASSSGTISNQPQHF.

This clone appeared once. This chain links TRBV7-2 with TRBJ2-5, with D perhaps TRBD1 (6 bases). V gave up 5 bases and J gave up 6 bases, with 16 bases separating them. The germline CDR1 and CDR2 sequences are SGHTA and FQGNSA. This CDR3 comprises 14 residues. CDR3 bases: TGTGCCAGCAGCGAACGCAGGGGTGTGAAGACCCAGTACTTC. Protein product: CASSERRGVKTQYF.

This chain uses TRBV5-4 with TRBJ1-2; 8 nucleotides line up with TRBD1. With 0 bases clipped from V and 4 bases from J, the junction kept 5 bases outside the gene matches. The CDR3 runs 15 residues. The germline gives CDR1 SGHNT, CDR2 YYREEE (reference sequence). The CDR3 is CASSLAGQGLYGYTF. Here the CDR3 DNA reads TGTGCCAGCAGCTTGGCCGGACAGGGACTCTATGGCTACACCTTC.

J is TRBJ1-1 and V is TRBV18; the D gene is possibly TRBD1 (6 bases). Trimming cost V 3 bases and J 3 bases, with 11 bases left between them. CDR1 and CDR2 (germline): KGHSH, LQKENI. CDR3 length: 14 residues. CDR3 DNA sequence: TGTGCCAGCTCACCGACGGCAGGGGACACTGAAGCTTTCTTT. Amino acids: CASSPTAGDTEAFF.

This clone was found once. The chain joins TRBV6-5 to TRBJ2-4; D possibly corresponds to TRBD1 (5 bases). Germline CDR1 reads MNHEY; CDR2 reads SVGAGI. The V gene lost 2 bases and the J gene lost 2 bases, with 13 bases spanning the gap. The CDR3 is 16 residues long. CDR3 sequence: CASSYRGIGTKNIQYF. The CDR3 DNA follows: TGTGCCAGCAGTTACAGGGGAATCGGAACCAAAAACATTCAGTACTTC.

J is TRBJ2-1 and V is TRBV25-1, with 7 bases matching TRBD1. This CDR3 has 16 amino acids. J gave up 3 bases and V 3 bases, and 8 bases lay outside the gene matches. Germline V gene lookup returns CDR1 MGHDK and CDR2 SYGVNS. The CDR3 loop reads CASSDQDRKLYNEQFF. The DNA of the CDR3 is TGTGCCAGCAGTGACCAGGACAGGAAACTCTACAATGAGCAGTTCTTC.

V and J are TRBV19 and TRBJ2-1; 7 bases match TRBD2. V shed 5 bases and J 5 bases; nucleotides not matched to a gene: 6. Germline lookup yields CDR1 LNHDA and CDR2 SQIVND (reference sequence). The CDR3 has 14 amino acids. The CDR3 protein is CASSSASGNNEQFF. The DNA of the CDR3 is TGTGCCAGTAGTTCGGCTAGCGGAAACAATGAGCAGTTCTTC.

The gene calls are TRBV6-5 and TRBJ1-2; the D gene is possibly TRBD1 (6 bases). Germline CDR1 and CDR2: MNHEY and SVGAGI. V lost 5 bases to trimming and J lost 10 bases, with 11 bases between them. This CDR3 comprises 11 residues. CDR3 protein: CASSRPGVYTF. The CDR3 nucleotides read TGTGCCAGCAGTCGACCAGGGGTCTACACCTTC.